This entry lists 15 T cell receptor beta chains sequenced from one sample in a study of blood T cell repertoires in COVID-19. The protocol was immunoSEQ multiplex PCR, while the TCRdb copy is restricted to in-frame clones and leaves out a portion. The table shows about 190,000 clones, with about 84% occurring only once. The specimen was peripheral blood. These receptor sequences come from a woman aged 25 to 39 with acute or convalescent COVID-19.

This rearrangement joins TRBV6-5 to TRBJ2-3; D is possibly TRBD1 (6 bases). The ends were cut back, 2 bases at V and 7 bases at J, with 7 bases in the middle. This CDR3 has 12 residues. The V gene's germline CDR1 is MNHEY and CDR2 SVGAGI. CDR3 sequence: CASSYDRYTQYF. The CDR3 DNA sequence: TGTGCCAGCAGTTACGACAGGTATACGCAGTATTTT.

The sample holds a few counts of this clone. The V and J genes are TRBV9 and TRBJ1-3; D ambiguous. Trimming shortened V by 0 bases and J by 3 bases, and 10 bases separated the two germline ends. Germline V CDR1 and CDR2: SGDLS, YYNGEE. The CDR3 has 15 residues. The DNA for the CDR3 is TGTGCCAGCAGCGTAGGTTCCGGTGGTGGAAACACCATATATTTT. It yields the protein CASSVGSGGGNTIYF.

The V call is TRBV28, the J call TRBJ1-2; a possible D gene is TRBD1 (5 bases). V shed 2 bases and J shed 7 bases, with 8 bases lying between them. The CDR3 is 12 residues long. Looked up from germline, CDR1 is MDHEN and CDR2 is SYDVKM. DNA of the CDR3: TGTGCCAGCAGTTTAGGGGGGAGTGGCTACACCTTC. Protein: CASSLGGSGYTF.

The chain uses TRBV28 and TRBJ1-2, with D perhaps matching TRBD1 (5 bases). The CDR3 is made up of 14 amino acids. Germline V gene lookup returns CDR1 MDHEN and CDR2 SYDVKM. V gave up 3 bases and J gave up 4 bases, with 12 bases separating them. The CDR3 here is CASSFGGSIYGYTF. In nucleotides, the CDR3 is TGTGCCAGCAGTTTCGGGGGGAGCATCTATGGCTACACCTTC.

The table lists this clone with a few counts. The V and J genes are TRBV27 and TRBJ1-1, with D tentatively TRBD1 (6 bases). Trimming removed 1 base at V and 7 bases at J, with 13 bases between. Germline V gives CDR1 MNHEY, CDR2 SMNVEV (reference sequence). The CDR3 covers 14 residues. The CDR3 DNA sequence: TGTGCCAGCAGTTTATATACTACAGGGATTGAAGCTTTCTTT. Protein: CASSLYTTGIEAFF.

The V gene is TRBV3-1 (or the pseudogene TRBV3-2), the J gene TRBJ2-3; maybe TRBD2 (5 bases). The CDR3 consists of 13 residues. Germline V CDR1 and CDR2: LGHDT, YNNKEL (reference sequence). The V end was cut by 1 base, the J end by 9 bases, with 11 bases between. The CDR3 nucleotides are TGTGCCAGCAGCCAAGTACCAGAGGGCACGCAGTATTTT. It specifies CASSQVPEGTQYF.

With regard to this clone: Mismatch with germline at one junction end may stem from a read error. J is TRBJ2-7 and V is TRBV6-2 or TRBV6-3; possible D gene TRBD2, 6 bases. The CDR3 extends over 13 amino acids. Germline V CDR1 and CDR2: MNHEY, SVGEGT. CDR3 DNA: TGTGCCAGCAGTCCCCCGGGACTCTCTCAGGACCACTTC. This gives the protein CASSPPGLSQDHF.

The V and J genes are TRBV19 and TRBJ2-2, with 9 bases matching TRBD1. The germline V gene encodes CDR1 LNHDA and CDR2 SQIVND (reference sequence). CDR3 size: 14 residues. V lost 6 bases to trimming and J lost 6 bases; unmatched junction nucleotides: 5. The CDR3 DNA follows: TGTGCCAGTAGCCCGACAGGGGGGTCCGGGGAGCTGTTTTTT. This encodes CASSPTGGSGELFF. Full variable domain (rest looked up from reference TRBV19 and TRBJ2-2): DGGITQSPKYLFRKEGQNVTLSCEQNLNHDAMYWYRQDPGQGLRLIYYSQIVNDFQKGDIAEGYSVSREKKESFPLTVTSAQKNPTAFYLCASSPTGGSGELFFGEGSRLTVL.

The genes are TRBV6-1 and TRBJ2-3, with TRBD2 matching 8 bases. This CDR3 region has 15 residues. The junction had 6 bases not matched to a gene; V was cut back by 1 base and J by 6 bases. The germline V gene has CDR1 MNHNS and CDR2 SASEGT. CDR3 DNA sequence: TGTGCCAGCAGTGAAGTTTCGGGAGGGCCGGATACGCAGTATTTT. This codes for CASSEVSGGPDTQYF.

V is TRBV30 and J is TRBJ2-7; D perhaps matches TRBD1 (6 bases). From germline, CDR1 is GTSNPN and CDR2 SVGIG (reference sequence). The V end was cut by 8 bases, the J end by 4 bases, with 12 bases between. The CDR3 loop spans 11 amino acids. The CDR3 loop is CASQQGYEQYF. The CDR3 DNA sequence: TGTGCCAGCCAACAGGGTTACGAGCAGTACTTC.

The chain has TRBV7-9 and TRBJ1-2; D possibly corresponds to TRBD1 (6 bases). With 5 bases removed from V and 2 bases from J, the gap between germline ends came to 21 bases. CDR1 is SEHNR, CDR2 FQNEAQ, per germline (reference sequence). The CDR3 has 17 residues. CDR3 protein: CASSPFLPGHRNYGYTF. The CDR3 DNA is TGTGCCAGCAGCCCGTTTCTTCCGGGACACCGCAACTATGGCTACACCTTC. Full variable domain (remainder filled in from reference TRBV7-9 and TRBJ1-2): DTGVSQNPRHKITKRGQNVTFRCDPISEHNRLYWYRQTLGQGPEFLTYFQNEAQLEKSRLLSDRFSAERPKGSFSTLEIQRTEQGDSAMYLCASSPFLPGHRNYGYTFGSGTRLTVV.

On this clone itself: Its ends do not fully match the called genes, so a read error is possible. This chain uses TRBV5-1 with TRBJ2-4; tentatively, D is TRBD1 (6 bases). CDR1 SGHRS and CDR2 YFSETQ come from the germline V gene. This CDR3 spans 17 amino acids. For the CDR3, the DNA is TGCGTCAGCAGCTTGGGTAGTCTACAGGGTATGGAGAACATTCAGTACTTC. This sequence encodes CVSSLGSLQGMENIQYF.

This clone appeared a single time. The rearrangement joins TRBV2 to TRBJ1-5; the match to TRBD1 covers 7 bases. J gave up 1 base and V 6 bases, and 18 bases lay outside the gene matches. The CDR3 runs to 19 residues. Germline CDR1 SNHLY, CDR2 FYNNEI. The CDR3 reads CASRQSRTGHRESNQPQHF. In DNA form, the CDR3 reads TGTGCCAGCAGACAAAGCCGGACAGGTCATAGGGAAAGCAATCAGCCCCAGCATTTT.

The gene calls are TRBV9 and TRBJ2-2; TRBD1 is a possible D gene (6 bases). Germline CDR1 reads SGDLS; CDR2 reads YYNGEE. V shed 0 bases and J shed 4 bases, with 13 bases lying between them. The CDR3 extends over 16 amino acids. CDR3 protein: CASSVAGVMGTGELFF. CDR3 in DNA: TGTGCCAGCAGCGTAGCAGGGGTAATGGGCACCGGGGAGCTGTTTTTT.

The CDR3 is CASSKKGDRRSGTEAFF. For the CDR3, the DNA is TGTGCCAGCAGCAAAAAAGGGGACAGGCGGAGTGGCACTGAAGCTTTCTTT. The chain couples TRBV21-1 to TRBJ1-1; the D call TRBD1 from the table was never checked on the DNA. TRBV21-1 is a listed pseudogene. The CDR3 consists of 17 residues.